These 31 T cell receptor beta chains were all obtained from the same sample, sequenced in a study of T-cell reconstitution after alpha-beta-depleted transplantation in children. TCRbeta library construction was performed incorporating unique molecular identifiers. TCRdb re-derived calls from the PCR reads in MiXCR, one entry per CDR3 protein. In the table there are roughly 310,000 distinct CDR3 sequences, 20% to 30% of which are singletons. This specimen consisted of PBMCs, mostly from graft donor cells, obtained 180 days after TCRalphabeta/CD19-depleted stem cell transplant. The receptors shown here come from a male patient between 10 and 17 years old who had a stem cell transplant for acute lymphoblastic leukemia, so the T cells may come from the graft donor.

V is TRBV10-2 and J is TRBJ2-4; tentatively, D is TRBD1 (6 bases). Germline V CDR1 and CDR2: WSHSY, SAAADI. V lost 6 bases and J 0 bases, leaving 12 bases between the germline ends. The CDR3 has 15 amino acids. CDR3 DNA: TGCGCCAGCAGCTCTCCCAGGGGAGCCAAAAACATTCAGTACTTC. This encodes CASSSPRGAKNIQYF.

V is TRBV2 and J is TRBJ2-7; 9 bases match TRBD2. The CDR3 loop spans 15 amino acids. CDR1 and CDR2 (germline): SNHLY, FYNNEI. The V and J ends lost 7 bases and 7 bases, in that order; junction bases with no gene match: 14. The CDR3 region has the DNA TGTGCCAGCACTTTCCTGGCTAGCGGGGCCCTGGAGCAGTACTTC. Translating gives CASTFLASGALEQYF.

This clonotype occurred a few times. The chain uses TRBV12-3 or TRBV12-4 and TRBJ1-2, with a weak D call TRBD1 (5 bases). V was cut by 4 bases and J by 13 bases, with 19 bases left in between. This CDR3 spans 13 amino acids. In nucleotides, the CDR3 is TGTGCCAGCAGTTCGGGGGTCAGGGATAGTTTCACCTTC. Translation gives CASSSGVRDSFTF.

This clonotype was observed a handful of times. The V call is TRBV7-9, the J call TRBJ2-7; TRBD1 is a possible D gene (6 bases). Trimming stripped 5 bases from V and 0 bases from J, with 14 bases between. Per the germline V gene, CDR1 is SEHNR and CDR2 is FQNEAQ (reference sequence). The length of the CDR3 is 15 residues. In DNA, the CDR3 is TGTGCCAGCAGCAAACAGGGTCATACCTCCTACGAGCAGTACTTC. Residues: CASSKQGHTSYEQYF. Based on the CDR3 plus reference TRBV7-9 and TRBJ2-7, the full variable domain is DTGVSQNPRHKITKRGQNVTFRCDPISEHNRLYWYRQTLGQGPEFLTYFQNEAQLEKSRLLSDRFSAERPKGSFSTLEIQRTEQGDSAMYLCASSKQGHTSYEQYFGPGTRLTVT.

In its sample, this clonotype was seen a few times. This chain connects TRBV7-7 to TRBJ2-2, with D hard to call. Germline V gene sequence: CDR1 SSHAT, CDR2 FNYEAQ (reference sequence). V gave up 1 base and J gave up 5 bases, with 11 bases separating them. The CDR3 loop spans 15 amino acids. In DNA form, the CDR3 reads TGTGCCAGCAGCTTAGGTACAGTTCCTACCGGGGAGCTGTTTTTT. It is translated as CASSLGTVPTGELFF.

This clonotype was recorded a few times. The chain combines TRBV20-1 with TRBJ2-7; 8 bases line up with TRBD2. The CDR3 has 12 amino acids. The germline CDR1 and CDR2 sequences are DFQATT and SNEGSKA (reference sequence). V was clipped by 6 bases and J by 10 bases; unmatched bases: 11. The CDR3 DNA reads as TGCAGTGCCCACGACGGGAGGGCCGGTCAGTACTTC. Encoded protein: CSAHDGRAGQYF.

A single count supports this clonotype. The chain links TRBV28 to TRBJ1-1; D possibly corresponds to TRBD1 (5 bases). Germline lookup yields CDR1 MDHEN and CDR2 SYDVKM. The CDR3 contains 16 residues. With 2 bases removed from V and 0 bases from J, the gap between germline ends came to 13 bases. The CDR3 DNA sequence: TGTGCCAGCAGTTTAAGTTTGAGAGGGGTGAACACTGAAGCTTTCTTT. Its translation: CASSLSLRGVNTEAFF.

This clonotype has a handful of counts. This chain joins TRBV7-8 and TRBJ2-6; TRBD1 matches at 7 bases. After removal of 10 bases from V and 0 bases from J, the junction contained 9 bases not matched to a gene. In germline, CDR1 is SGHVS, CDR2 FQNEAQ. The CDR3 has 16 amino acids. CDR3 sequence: CATRGQAYSGANVLTF. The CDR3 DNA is TGTGCCACCCGAGGACAGGCCTACTCTGGGGCCAACGTCCTGACTTTC.

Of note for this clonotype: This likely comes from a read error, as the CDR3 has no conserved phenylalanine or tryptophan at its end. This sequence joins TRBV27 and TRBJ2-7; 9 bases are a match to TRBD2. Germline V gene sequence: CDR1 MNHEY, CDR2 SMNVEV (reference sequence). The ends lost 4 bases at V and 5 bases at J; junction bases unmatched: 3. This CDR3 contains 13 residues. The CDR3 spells CASSSGLANEQYC. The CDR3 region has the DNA TGTGCCAGCAGTTCAGGACTAGCGAACGAGCAGTACTGC.

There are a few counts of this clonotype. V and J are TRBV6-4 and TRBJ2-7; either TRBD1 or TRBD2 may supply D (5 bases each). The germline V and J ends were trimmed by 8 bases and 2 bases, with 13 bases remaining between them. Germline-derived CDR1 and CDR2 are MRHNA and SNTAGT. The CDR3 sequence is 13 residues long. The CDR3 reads CASAQWGTYEQYF. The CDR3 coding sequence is TGTGCCAGCGCCCAATGGGGGACCTACGAGCAGTACTTC.

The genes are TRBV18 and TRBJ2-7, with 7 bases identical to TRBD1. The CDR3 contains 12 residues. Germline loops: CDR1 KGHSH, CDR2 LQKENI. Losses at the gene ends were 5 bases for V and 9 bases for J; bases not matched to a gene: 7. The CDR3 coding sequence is TGTGCCAGCTCAGTTACAGGGGCTCCGCAGTACTTC. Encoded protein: CASSVTGAPQYF.

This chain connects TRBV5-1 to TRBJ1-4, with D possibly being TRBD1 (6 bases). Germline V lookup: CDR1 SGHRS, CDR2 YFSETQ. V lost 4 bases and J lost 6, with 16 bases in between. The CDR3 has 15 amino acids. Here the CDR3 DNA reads TGCGCCAGCAGCCCGCGGGGGCAATACCATGAAAAACTGTTTTTT. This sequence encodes CASSPRGQYHEKLFF.

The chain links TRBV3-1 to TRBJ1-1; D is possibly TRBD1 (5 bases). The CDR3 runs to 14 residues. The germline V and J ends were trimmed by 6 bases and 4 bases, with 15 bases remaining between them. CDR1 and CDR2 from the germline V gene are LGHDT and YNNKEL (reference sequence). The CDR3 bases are TGTGCCAGCAGTAGCGGGACGCTGAGCACTGAAGCTTTCTTT. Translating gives CASSSGTLSTEAFF.

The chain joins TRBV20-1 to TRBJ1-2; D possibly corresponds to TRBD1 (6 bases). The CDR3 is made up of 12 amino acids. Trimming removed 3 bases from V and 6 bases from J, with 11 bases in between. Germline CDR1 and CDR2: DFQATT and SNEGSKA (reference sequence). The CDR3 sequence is CSASIGGHGYTF. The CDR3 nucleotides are TGCAGTGCTAGTATTGGGGGGCATGGCTACACCTTC.

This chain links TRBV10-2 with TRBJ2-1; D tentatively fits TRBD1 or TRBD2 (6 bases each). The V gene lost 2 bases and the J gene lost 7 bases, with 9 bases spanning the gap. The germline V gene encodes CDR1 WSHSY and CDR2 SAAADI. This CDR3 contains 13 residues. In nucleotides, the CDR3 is TGCGCCAGCAGTGAGAGGGGGGAGAATGAGCAGTTCTTC. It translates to CASSERGENEQFF.

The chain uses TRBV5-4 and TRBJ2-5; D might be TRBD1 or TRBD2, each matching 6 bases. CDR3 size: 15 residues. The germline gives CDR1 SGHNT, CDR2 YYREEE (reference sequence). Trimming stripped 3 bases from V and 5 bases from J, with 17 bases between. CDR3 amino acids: CASSWLSGGRETQYF. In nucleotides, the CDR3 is TGTGCCAGCAGCTGGCTTTCCGGGGGCCGGGAGACCCAGTACTTC.

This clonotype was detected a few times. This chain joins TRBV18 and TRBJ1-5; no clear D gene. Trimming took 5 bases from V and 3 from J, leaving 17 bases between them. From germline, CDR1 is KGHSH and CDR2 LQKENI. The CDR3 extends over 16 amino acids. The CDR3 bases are TGTGCCAGCTCATCCAACCGGCAGCAGCTCAATCAGCCCCAGCATTTT. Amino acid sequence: CASSSNRQQLNQPQHF. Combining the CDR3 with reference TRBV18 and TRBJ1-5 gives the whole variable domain NAGVMQNPRHLVRRRGQEARLRCSPMKGHSHVYWYRQLPEEGLKFMVYLQKENIIDESGMPKERFSAEFPKEGPSILRIQQVVRGDSAAYFCASSSNRQQLNQPQHFGDGTRLSIL.

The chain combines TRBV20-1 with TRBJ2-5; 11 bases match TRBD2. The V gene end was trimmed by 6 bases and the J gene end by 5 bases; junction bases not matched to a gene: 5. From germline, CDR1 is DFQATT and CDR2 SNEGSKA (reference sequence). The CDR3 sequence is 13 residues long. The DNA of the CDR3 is TGCAGTGCGGTGGGACTAGCGGACGAGACCCAGTACTTC. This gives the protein CSAVGLADETQYF.

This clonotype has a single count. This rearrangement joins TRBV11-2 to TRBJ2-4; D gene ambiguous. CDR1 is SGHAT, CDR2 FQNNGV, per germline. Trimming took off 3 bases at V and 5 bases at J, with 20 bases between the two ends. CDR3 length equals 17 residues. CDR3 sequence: CASSFSPTTSWENIQYF. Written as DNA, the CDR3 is TGTGCCAGCAGCTTTTCTCCAACAACATCTTGGGAAAACATTCAGTACTTC.

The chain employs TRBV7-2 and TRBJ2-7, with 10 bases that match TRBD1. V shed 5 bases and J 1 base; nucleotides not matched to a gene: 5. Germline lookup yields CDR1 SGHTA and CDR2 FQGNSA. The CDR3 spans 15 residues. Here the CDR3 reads CASSPRTGGSYEQYF. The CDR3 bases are TGTGCCAGCAGCCCTAGGACAGGGGGATCCTACGAGCAGTACTTC. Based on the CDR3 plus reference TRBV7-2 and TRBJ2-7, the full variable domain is GAGVSQSPSNKVTEKGKDVELRCDPISGHTALYWYRQSLGQGLEFLIYFQGNSAPDKSGLPSDRFSAERTGGSVSTLTIQRTQQEDSAVYLCASSPRTGGSYEQYFGPGTRLTVT.

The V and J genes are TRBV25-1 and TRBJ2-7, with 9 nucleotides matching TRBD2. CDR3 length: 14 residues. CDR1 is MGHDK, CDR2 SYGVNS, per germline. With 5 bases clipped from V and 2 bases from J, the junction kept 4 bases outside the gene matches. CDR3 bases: TGTGCCAGCAGTCCTAGCGGGGCCACCTACGAGCAGTACTTC. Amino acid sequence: CASSPSGATYEQYF.

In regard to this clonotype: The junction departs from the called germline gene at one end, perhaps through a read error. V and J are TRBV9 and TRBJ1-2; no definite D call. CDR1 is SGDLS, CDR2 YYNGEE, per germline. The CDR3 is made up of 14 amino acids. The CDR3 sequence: CAISGPGARYGYTF. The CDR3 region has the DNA TGTGCCATCAGCGGACCGGGAGCCAGATATGGCTACACCTTC.

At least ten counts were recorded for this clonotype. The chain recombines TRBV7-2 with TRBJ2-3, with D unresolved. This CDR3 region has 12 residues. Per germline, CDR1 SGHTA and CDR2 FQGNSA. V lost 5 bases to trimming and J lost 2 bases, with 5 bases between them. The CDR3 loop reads CASSHATDTQYF. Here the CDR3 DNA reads TGTGCCAGCAGCCACGCCACAGATACGCAGTATTTT.

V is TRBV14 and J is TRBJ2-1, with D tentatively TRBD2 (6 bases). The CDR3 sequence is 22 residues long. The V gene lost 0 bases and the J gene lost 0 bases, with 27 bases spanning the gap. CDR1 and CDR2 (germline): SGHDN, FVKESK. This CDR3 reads CASSQDRRDELTSYSSYNEQFF. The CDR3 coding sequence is TGTGCCAGCAGCCAAGATAGGCGGGACGAGCTAACATCTTATAGCTCCTACAATGAGCAGTTCTTC.

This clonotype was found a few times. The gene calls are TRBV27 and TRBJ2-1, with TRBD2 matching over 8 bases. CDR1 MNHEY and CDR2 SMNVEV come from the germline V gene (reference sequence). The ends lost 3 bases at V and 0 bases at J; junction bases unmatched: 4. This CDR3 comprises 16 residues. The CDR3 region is CASSFSGARSYNEQFF. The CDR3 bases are TGTGCCAGCAGTTTTAGCGGGGCACGCTCCTACAATGAGCAGTTCTTC.

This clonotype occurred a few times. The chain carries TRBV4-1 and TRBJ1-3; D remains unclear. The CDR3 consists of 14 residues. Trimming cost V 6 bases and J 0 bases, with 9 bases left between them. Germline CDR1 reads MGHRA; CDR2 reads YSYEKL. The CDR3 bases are TGCGCCAGCAGGCCGGCGGGCTCTGGAAACACCATATATTTT. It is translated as CASRPAGSGNTIYF.

CDR3 coding DNA: TGTGCCAGCAGGGAGGGAGGGAAGTACGAGCAGTACTTC. Encoded protein: CASREGGKYEQYF. The V and J genes are TRBV5-4 and TRBJ2-7; 7 bases are a match to TRBD2. The CDR3 extends over 13 amino acids. J gave up 4 bases and V 5 bases, and 6 bases lay outside the gene matches. Germline CDR1 is SGHNT and CDR2 is YYREEE (reference sequence).

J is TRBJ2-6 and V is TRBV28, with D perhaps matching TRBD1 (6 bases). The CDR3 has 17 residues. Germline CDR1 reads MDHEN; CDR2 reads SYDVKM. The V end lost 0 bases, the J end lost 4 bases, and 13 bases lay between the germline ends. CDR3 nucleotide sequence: TGTGCCAGCAGTTTATGGGCGACAGGTTCGGGGGCCAACGTCCTGACTTTC. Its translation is CASSLWATGSGANVLTF. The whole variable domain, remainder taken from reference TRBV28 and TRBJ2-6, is DVKVTQSSRYLVKRTGEKVFLECVQDMDHENMFWYRQDPGLGLRLIYFSYDVKMKEKGDIPEGYSVSREKKERFSLILESASTNQTSMYLCASSLWATGSGANVLTFGAGSRLTVL.

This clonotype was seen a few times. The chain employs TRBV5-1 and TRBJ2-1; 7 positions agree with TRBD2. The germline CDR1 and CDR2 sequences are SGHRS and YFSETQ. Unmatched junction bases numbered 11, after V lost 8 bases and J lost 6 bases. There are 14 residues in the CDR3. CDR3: CASTSGNGFNEQFF. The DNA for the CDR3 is TGCGCCAGTACGAGCGGGAATGGGTTCAATGAGCAGTTCTTC.

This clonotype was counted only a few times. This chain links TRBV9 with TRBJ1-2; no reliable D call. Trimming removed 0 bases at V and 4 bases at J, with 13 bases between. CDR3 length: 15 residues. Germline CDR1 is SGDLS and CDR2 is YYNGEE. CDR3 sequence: CASSVGPDKLYGYTF. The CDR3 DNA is TGTGCCAGCAGCGTAGGCCCCGACAAACTCTATGGCTACACCTTC.

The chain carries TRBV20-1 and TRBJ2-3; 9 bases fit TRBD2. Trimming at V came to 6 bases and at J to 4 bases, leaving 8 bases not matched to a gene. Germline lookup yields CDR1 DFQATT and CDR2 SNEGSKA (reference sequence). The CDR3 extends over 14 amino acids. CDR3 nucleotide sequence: TGCAGTGCCTATCCTAGCGGGGCCCCAGATACGCAGTATTTT. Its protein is CSAYPSGAPDTQYF.